The clone carrying this T cell receptor (beta chain) was seen a few times. TCRdb used MiXCR to reprocess the RT-PCR reads, holding one entry per CDR3 protein. In the table there are more than 550,000 distinct CDR3 sequences, 13% to 15% of which are singletons. The CDR3 length is 15 residues. Germline loops: CDR1 DFQATT, CDR2 SNEGSKA (reference sequence). J gave up 4 bases and V 6 bases, and 11 bases lay outside the gene matches. This clonotype was obtained from a female donor in good health, serving as a healthy control. V gene TRBV20-1 combines with J gene TRBJ2-5, with 10 bases identical to TRBD2. The specimen sequenced was memory CD4+ T cells from blood. CDR3 residues: CSALRSSGRRETQYF. CDR3 bases: TGCAGTGCCCTACGGAGTAGCGGGAGGAGAGAGACCCAGTACTTC.